Sequencing of this T cell receptor beta chain was carried out in a study of CD8+ T cells in alopecia areata. About the research overall: Affected scalp percentage gauged treated patients' severity. Overall study results and limits: Since there was just one nonresponder, nobody can yet say how baseline CD8+ expansion ties to response. Within the top 100, expanded CD8+ clones significantly decreased with tofacitinib, as did scalp clonality. Persistence during tofacitinib was seen for many expanded lesional clones in scalp and blood.

On this clone: Its specificity is unknown.

In each case, RNA was isolated and then reverse transcribed into cDNA as the sequencing template. Assay: immunoSEQ multiplex PCR; the TCRdb copy retains only in-frame clones and omits some. Altogether fewer than 200,000 clones are present, approximately 60% being singletons, with the ten largest covering approximately 15%. Treatment here: oral pan-JAK inhibitor, 5-10 mg twice daily. CDR3 length: 14 amino acids. The ends lost 5 bases at V and 2 bases at J; junction bases unmatched: 6. From germline, CDR1 is LNHNV and CDR2 YYDKDF (reference sequence). The gene calls are TRBV15 and TRBJ2-7; TRBD1 aligns across 7 bases. The sample was CD4+ T cells sorted from blood, taken at week 24, from a patient treated with tofacitinib. The origin of this receptor is a human donor with alopecia areata. CDR3 protein: CATSEQGSPYEQYF. DNA for the CDR3: TGTGCCACCAGCGAACAGGGGTCTCCCTACGAGCAGTACTTC. Looking up the rest from reference TRBV15 and TRBJ2-7 gives the full variable domain: DAMVIQNPRYQVTQFGKPVTLSCSQTLNHNVMYWYQQKSSQAPKLLFHYYDKDFNNEADTPDNFQSRRPNTSFCFLDIRSPGLGDTAMYLCATSEQGSPYEQYFGPGTRLTVT.